Listed here are 27 T cell receptor beta chains from one sample, sequenced in a study of cytomegalovirus exposure and HLA in healthy donors. Primers for the PCR totalled 60 Vbeta and 13 Jbeta. Sequencing used immunoSEQ multiplex PCR; TCRdb keeps in-frame clones, though not all of them. This table holds under 250,000 clones, more than 60% found once. Sequencing was done on a sample of PBMCs. Source of these receptors: a man over 45 in good health and CMV-seronegative.

A remark on this clone: The germline gene is not matched at one end of the junction; a read error may be the cause. Distinct nucleotide sequences in the sample also encode this CDR3. This rearrangement joins TRBV6-1 to TRBJ2-7; D uncertain. CDR3 length: 13 amino acids. Per the germline V gene, CDR1 is MNHNS and CDR2 is SASEGT. In nucleotides, the CDR3 is TGTGCCAGTAGTGAATTAGCCCTGAACGAGCAGTACTTC. Translation gives CASSELALNEQYF.

The chain combines TRBV27 with TRBJ2-6, with D possibly TRBD2 on 5 matching bases. The CDR3 has 16 residues. Deletions cut 1 base from V and 3 bases from J, with 10 bases between. Germline loops: CDR1 MNHEY, CDR2 SMNVEV (reference sequence). The CDR3 coding sequence is TGTGCCAGCAGTTTATTCGGGGAAGGTGGGGCCAACGTCCTGACTTTC. Its translation: CASSLFGEGGANVLTF.

The J gene is TRBJ1-4, the V gene TRBV5-1; a weak D match, TRBD1 (6 bases). Germline V gene lookup returns CDR1 SGHRS and CDR2 YFSETQ. This CDR3 has 14 residues. Trimming shortened V by 2 bases and J by 8 bases, and 13 bases separated the two germline ends. This CDR3 is CASSLQGTREKLFF. Here the CDR3 DNA reads TGCGCCAGCAGCTTACAGGGTACTCGGGAAAAACTGTTTTTT. The entire variable domain, with the rest obtained from reference TRBV5-1 and TRBJ1-4, is as follows: KAGVTQTPRYLIKTRGQQVTLSCSPISGHRSVSWYQQTPGQGLQFLFEYFSETQRNKGNFPGRFSGRQFSNSRSEMNVSTLELGDSALYLCASSLQGTREKLFFGSGTQLSVL.

This sequence joins TRBV6-6 and TRBJ2-7; 9 bases are shared with TRBD2. The V gene's germline CDR1 is MNHNY and CDR2 SVGAGI (reference sequence). Trimming at V came to 0 bases and at J to 2 bases, leaving 5 bases not matched to a gene. This CDR3 region has 16 residues. The CDR3 protein is CASSYSRTSEAYEQYF. The CDR3 bases are TGTGCCAGCAGTTACTCCCGGACTAGCGAGGCCTACGAGCAGTACTTC.

The chain is built from TRBV5-1 and TRBJ2-7, with D possibly TRBD2 on 6 matching bases. Germline assignment: CDR1 SGHRS and CDR2 YFSETQ. The CDR3 contains 15 residues. Trimming took 4 bases from V and 2 from J, leaving 16 bases between them. The CDR3 nucleotides read TGCGCCAGCAGCCCCAGGACTACAGAGGCCTACGAGCAGTACTTC. Its translation: CASSPRTTEAYEQYF.

CDR3 residues: CASSSRDEQYF. Here the CDR3 DNA reads TGTGCCAGCTCATCCAGGGACGAGCAGTACTTC. This chain connects TRBV18 to TRBJ2-7; D is perhaps TRBD1 (5 bases). The CDR3 extends over 11 amino acids. Germline CDR1 KGHSH, CDR2 LQKENI. V was pared by 5 bases and J by 5 bases, with 7 bases between.

As to this clone: The junction departs from the called germline gene at one end, perhaps through a read error. V usage is TRBV5-1 and J usage is TRBJ2-7; the match to TRBD1 covers 8 bases. The germline V gene encodes CDR1 SGHRS and CDR2 YFSETQ. The CDR3 loop spans 14 amino acids. The CDR3 reads CASSFSQGAYEQCF. The CDR3 bases are TGCGCCAGCAGCTTTTCTCAGGGGGCATACGAGCAGTGCTTC.

The V and J genes are TRBV14 and TRBJ2-3; TRBD1 matches at 9 bases. With 1 base clipped from V and 4 bases from J, the junction kept 3 bases outside the gene matches. This CDR3 spans 15 amino acids. Germline assignment: CDR1 SGHDN and CDR2 FVKESK. The CDR3 reads CASSQGQGGPDTQYF. The DNA for the CDR3 is TGTGCCAGCAGCCAAGGACAGGGGGGCCCAGATACGCAGTATTTT.

The chain uses TRBV7-2 and TRBJ2-7, with 7 bases lining up with TRBD2. Per germline, CDR1 SGHTA and CDR2 FQGNSA. Losses at the gene ends were 4 bases for V and 7 bases for J; bases not matched to a gene: 10. The CDR3 is 14 amino acids. The CDR3 loop reads CASSYSPGLLEQYF. The CDR3 region has the DNA TGTGCCAGCAGCTACTCGCCGGGACTACTAGAGCAGTACTTC.

This chain uses TRBV27 with TRBJ2-7; 7 nucleotides align to TRBD2. This CDR3 has 15 residues. With V trimmed by 2 bases and J by 2 bases, 6 bases remained unmatched. CDR1 is MNHEY, CDR2 SMNVEV, per germline (reference sequence). In nucleotides, the CDR3 is TGTGCCAGCAGTTTAATAACGGCGGGGGCCTACGAGCAGTACTTC. Translation: CASSLITAGAYEQYF.

The chain uses TRBV25-1 and TRBJ2-5, with unresolved D. Deletions cut 10 bases from V and 0 bases from J, with 12 bases between. CDR1 is MGHDK and CDR2 is SYGVNS in the germline V gene. This CDR3 has 13 residues. CDR3 in amino acids: CATQRGYQETQYF. The CDR3, as DNA: TGTGCCACCCAGCGAGGATACCAAGAGACCCAGTACTTC.

The chain joins TRBV28 to TRBJ2-5; D unclear. Germline CDR1 and CDR2: MDHEN and SYDVKM. V shed 4 bases and J shed 4 bases, with 7 bases lying between them. The CDR3 spans 12 residues. CDR3: CASSYNRETQYF. The CDR3 DNA is TGTGCCAGCAGTTACAATCGAGAGACCCAGTACTTC.

This sequence joins TRBV5-1 and TRBJ1-5, with 7 bases that match TRBD1. This CDR3 is 15 amino acids long. The V and J ends lost 3 bases and 0 bases, in that order; junction bases with no gene match: 3. The germline CDR1 and CDR2 sequences are SGHRS and YFSETQ. In DNA form, the CDR3 reads TGCGCCAGCAGCTGGGACAGTTCTAGCAATCAGCCCCAGCATTTT. It is translated as CASSWDSSSNQPQHF.

The V gene is TRBV7-9, the J gene TRBJ2-1, with 14 nucleotides matching TRBD2. In germline, CDR1 is SEHNR, CDR2 FQNEAQ (reference sequence). The CDR3 covers 16 residues. The V gene end was trimmed by 4 bases and the J gene end by 9 bases; junction bases not matched to a gene: 8. The CDR3 DNA reads TGTGCCAGCAGCTCTGCCGGGACTAGCGGGAGCGGTGAGCAGTTCTTC. Its translation: CASSSAGTSGSGEQFF.

This chain links TRBV18 with TRBJ2-3; TRBD1 might be the D (5 bases). CDR3 length: 15 residues. The germline V gene encodes CDR1 KGHSH and CDR2 LQKENI. Trimming left V 4 bases short and J 1 base short, with 12 bases between. The CDR3 sequence is CASSLGASRTDTQYF. The CDR3 nucleotides are TGTGCCAGCTCACTAGGGGCTAGTCGCACAGATACGCAGTATTTT. Drawing the rest from reference TRBV18 and TRBJ2-3, the complete variable domain is NAGVMQNPRHLVRRRGQEARLRCSPMKGHSHVYWYRQLPEEGLKFMVYLQKENIIDESGMPKERFSAEFPKEGPSILRIQQVVRGDSAAYFCASSLGASRTDTQYFGPGTRLTVL.

The chain joins TRBV7-3 to TRBJ2-2; unclear D gene. Germline CDR1 reads SGHTA; CDR2 reads FQGTGA. The CDR3 is 13 residues long. Trimming took 5 bases from V and 8 from J, leaving 12 bases between them. The CDR3 DNA is TGTGCCAGCAGCCCCTACGTGATTGGGGAGCTGTTTTTT. Its translation is CASSPYVIGELFF.

V gene TRBV11-2 combines with J gene TRBJ2-2; no definite D call. Germline assignment: CDR1 SGHAT and CDR2 FQNNGV. CDR3 length: 13 residues. The V end lost 5 bases, the J end lost 4 bases, and 8 bases lay between the germline ends. The CDR3 DNA follows: TGTGCCAGCAGCGGGCCTATCACCGGGGAGCTGTTTTTT. It yields the protein CASSGPITGELFF.

This clone was found a few times. The chain employs TRBV6-6 and TRBJ1-2, with D perhaps matching TRBD1 (6 bases). CDR1 and CDR2 from the germline V gene are MNHNY and SVGAGI (reference sequence). The V end was cut by 6 bases, the J end by 1 base, with 12 bases between. The CDR3 runs 14 residues. CDR3 sequence (DNA): TGTGCCAGCAGGGACAGTAGGGTTAACTATGGCTACACCTTC. The encoded protein is CASRDSRVNYGYTF.

This chain joins TRBV27 and TRBJ1-6; the D is unclear. The CDR3 is 13 residues long. V was cut by 2 bases and J by 7 bases, with 6 bases left in between. CDR1 is MNHEY and CDR2 is SMNVEV in the germline V gene (reference sequence). For the CDR3, the DNA is TGTGCCAGCAGTTTACGTCGGAATTCACCCCTCCACTTT. Protein: CASSLRRNSPLHF.

In nucleotides, the CDR3 is TGCAGCGCGGGGGGGGCTTTCTACAATGAGCAGTTCTTC. This translates into CSAGGAFYNEQFF. This chain uses TRBV29-1 with TRBJ2-1; 8 bases map to TRBD2. Germline loops: CDR1 SQVTM, CDR2 ANQGSEA. The CDR3 runs 13 residues. Unmatched junction bases numbered 5, after V lost 7 bases and J lost 3 bases.

The V gene is TRBV7-2, the J gene TRBJ1-1; D may be TRBD1 (5 bases). In germline, CDR1 is SGHTA, CDR2 FQGNSA. V gave up 5 bases and J gave up 1 base, with 8 bases separating them. The CDR3 runs to 13 residues. The CDR3: CASSLQENTEAFF. In nucleotides, the CDR3 is TGTGCCAGCAGCCTACAGGAGAACACTGAAGCTTTCTTT.

The J gene is TRBJ2-1, the V gene TRBV5-1, with 7 positions matching TRBD2. The trim removed 0 bases at V and 0 bases at J, leaving 9 bases unmatched. The CDR3 runs 18 residues. The germline gives CDR1 SGHRS, CDR2 YFSETQ. CDR3 residues: CASSLGPHSGASYNEQFF. CDR3 bases: TGCGCCAGCAGCTTGGGCCCCCACAGCGGGGCCTCCTACAATGAGCAGTTCTTC.

This clone has only a few counts. V usage is TRBV5-4 and J usage is TRBJ1-2, with 9 bases that match TRBD1. J lost 2 bases, V lost 9 bases, and 11 bases had no gene match. Germline lookup yields CDR1 SGHNT and CDR2 YYREEE (reference sequence). This CDR3 is 15 amino acids long. The CDR3 DNA sequence: TGTGCCACCTTACCTAGGGGACAGGGCAACTATGGCTACACCTTC. This translates into CATLPRGQGNYGYTF.

V and J are TRBV27 and TRBJ2-7; 7 bases are shared with TRBD1. Trimming at V came to 6 bases and at J to 5 bases, leaving 10 bases not matched to a gene. Germline V gene data show CDR1 as MNHEY and CDR2 as SMNVEV (reference sequence). CDR3 length equals 14 residues. The DNA of the CDR3 is TGTGCCAGCAGGTCGACAGGGTTTCAACACGAGCAGTACTTC. This encodes CASRSTGFQHEQYF.

This clone has a handful of counts. Different DNA sequences within this sample yield the same CDR3. The chain has TRBV11-2 and TRBJ2-1, with D possibly being TRBD1 (7 bases). This CDR3 has 16 amino acids. The germline gives CDR1 SGHAT, CDR2 FQNNGV. V was trimmed by 5 bases and J by 0 bases, leaving 14 bases between them. The CDR3 DNA reads as TGTGCCAGCAGCCTCAGGGGGGACAGCTCCTACAATGAGCAGTTCTTC. Translating gives CASSLRGDSSYNEQFF. Drawing the rest from reference TRBV11-2 and TRBJ2-1, the complete variable domain is EAGVAQSPRYKIIEKRQSVAFWCNPISGHATLYWYQQILGQGPKLLIQFQNNGVVDDSQLPKDRFSAERLKGVDSTLKIQPAKLEDSAVYLCASSLRGDSSYNEQFFGPGTRLTVL.

In this sample, this clone turned up once. The chain joins TRBV6-1 to TRBJ1-1, with D possibly TRBD1 on 6 matching bases. CDR1 and CDR2 (germline): MNHNS, SASEGT. Trimming shortened V by 4 bases and J by 2 bases, and 8 bases separated the two germline ends. The CDR3 totals 13 residues. The CDR3 nucleotides read TGTGCCAGCAGTGGGACAGCCAACACTGAAGCTTTCTTT. Its translation is CASSGTANTEAFF.

V and J are TRBV6-5 and TRBJ2-7; a possible D gene is TRBD1 (5 bases). Trimming took off 6 bases at V and 0 bases at J, with 6 bases between the two ends. Per the germline V gene, CDR1 is MNHEY and CDR2 is SVGAGI. The CDR3 is 12 residues long. This CDR3 is CASRTVSYEQYF. The CDR3 coding sequence is TGTGCCAGCAGGACAGTCTCCTACGAGCAGTACTTC.